This T cell receptor gamma chain emerged from a study of gamma delta lymphoproliferative disorders and STAT genes. Genomic DNA from isolated PBMCs served as the sequencing template. The sample holds many counts of this clone. Its antigen remains unknown. CDR1 and CDR2 (germline): VENAVY, YDSYNSRV. CDR3 length: 17 amino acids. The V and J ends lost 2 bases and 4 bases, in that order; junction bases with no gene match: 13. Whole-study findings and limits: Whether leukemic clones are public or private remains unconfirmed. Nearly all major patient gamma and delta clonotypes were public; only a couple of gamma clonotypes were disease-private.

TCRdb re-called the multiplex PCR reads using CATT. Of roughly 4,100 gamma-chain clones in the sample, more than 6.5% were seen once. This TCR was sampled from a human donor in good health. The sequencing sample was made of blood. This chain joins TRGV8 and TRGJP1. No J segment appears in TCRdb, so it was assigned here by matching the sequence to germline. The CDR3 DNA follows: TGTGCCACCTGGGATAATAATCCCCCCGACACTGGTTGGTTCAAGATATTT. Amino acid sequence: CATWDNNPPDTGWFKIF.